This note documents a single T cell receptor (beta chain) sequence. The data were obtained in a study of T cell changes during pregnancy in multiple sclerosis. V shed 6 bases and J 3 bases; nucleotides not matched to a gene: 5. In germline, CDR1 is SNHLY, CDR2 FYNNEI. This CDR3 contains 15 residues. TCRdb's table, derived via immunoSEQ multiplex PCR, lists solely in-frame clones and lacks some. Of around 80,000 clones in the sample, roughly 92% were seen once. This receptor was identified in a female donor with multiple sclerosis, enrolled in a pregnancy study. Sequencing was performed on peripheral blood, taken before pregnancy. The chain recombines TRBV2 with TRBJ2-2; 9 nucleotides match TRBD1. The CDR3 loop reads CASRGGQGYTGELFF. The CDR3 DNA reads TGTGCCAGCAGAGGGGGACAGGGCTACACCGGGGAGCTGTTTTTT.